The rows below give T cell receptor beta chains drawn from one sample of a study of control samples from healthy donors and cancer patients. The table came from immunoSEQ multiplex PCR; TCRdb's copy has only in-frame clones and leaves some out. The repertoire holds fewer than 200,000 clones, with over 85% as singletons. Source material: blood. The receptors here all came from a woman aged 55-70 years in good health. CDR3s include the opening cysteine and the closing phenylalanine or tryptophan. D genes are given only for firm matches. Not all rows give a size; the values are once, few, many and, for expanded clones, a class.

V gene	CDR3 length	clone size	D gene	J gene	CDR3 protein	CDR3 DNA
TRBV19	14	.	.	TRBJ2-7	CASAPLSDSYEQYF	TGTGCCAGTGCCCCCCTTAGTGACTCCTACGAGCAGTACTTC
TRBV3-1/TRBV3-2	12	.	.	TRBJ1-2	CASSQSGDGYTF	TGTGCCAGCAGCCAATCAGGGGATGGCTACACCTTC
TRBV27	13	.	.	TRBJ1-6	CASSSRGVSPLHF	TGTGCCAGCAGTTCCCGGGGAGTTTCACCCCTCCACTTT
TRBV19	13	.	.	TRBJ1-1	CASKPGARTEAFF	TGTGCCAGTAAACCGGGGGCACGGACTGAAGCTTTCTTT
TRBV18	15	.	TRBD2	TRBJ2-3	CASSPKSGAPDTQYF	TGTGCCAGCTCACCAAAGAGCGGGGCCCCAGATACGCAGTATTTT
TRBV7-8	15	.	TRBD2	TRBJ2-2	CASSLRRGVTGELFF	TGTGCCAGCAGCTTAAGGCGGGGGGTCACCGGGGAGCTGTTTTTT
TRBV28	13	.	.	TRBJ1-4	CASGRTTNEKLFF	TGTGCCAGCGGTCGGACAACTAATGAAAAACTGTTTTTT
TRBV11-3	15	once	TRBD1	TRBJ2-5	CASSHWTGERETQYF	TGTGCCAGCAGCCATTGGACAGGGGAAAGGGAGACCCAGTACTTC
TRBV5-1	17	.	TRBD1	TRBJ2-3	CASSTPGDRGSTDTQYF	TGCGCCAGCAGCACACCCGGGGACAGGGGAAGCACAGATACGCAGTATTTT
TRBV1	18	once	.	TRBJ1-3	CTSSQDFLTGVSGNTIYF	TGCACCAGCAGCCAAGACTTTTTGACAGGGGTCTCTGGAAACACCATATATTTT
TRBV19	15	.	.	TRBJ2-2	CASSWGAGNTGELFF	TGTGCCAGTAGTTGGGGGGCGGGGAACACCGGGGAGCTGTTTTTT
TRBV12-5	13	.	.	TRBJ2-1	CASGLWSYNEQFF	TGTGCTAGTGGTTTATGGTCCTACAATGAGCAGTTCTTC
TRBV5-1	14	.	.	TRBJ1-6	CASNLVDLNSPLHF	TGCGCCAGCAACTTGGTGGACTTGAATTCACCCCTCCACTTT
TRBV6-2/TRBV6-3	15	.	TRBD2	TRBJ2-1	CASSYSRGGAIEQFF	TGTGCCAGCAGTTACTCTCGCGGGGGGGCGATTGAGCAGTTCTTC
TRBV12-3/TRBV12-4	13	.	.	TRBJ1-5	CASSSGGNQPQHF	TGTGCCAGCAGTTCGGGGGGCAATCAGCCCCAGCATTTT
TRBV5-1	16	.	TRBD1	TRBJ2-3	CASSSFPGQYTDTQYF	TGCGCCAGCAGCTCGTTCCCGGGACAGTACACAGATACGCAGTATTTT
TRBV24-1	15	.	.	TRBJ1-4	CATSDYEGTGEKLFF	TGTGCCACCAGTGATTATGAGGGAACAGGTGAAAAACTGTTTTTT
TRBV18	14	.	.	TRBJ1-6	CASSPRGDGSPLHF	TGTGCCAGCTCACCTAGAGGGGATGGTTCACCCCTCCACTTT
TRBV11-2	13	.	.	TRBJ1-5	CASSLAHNQPQHF	TGTGCCAGCAGCTTAGCTCACAATCAGCCCCAGCATTTT
TRBV3-1/TRBV3-2	15	.	TRBD1	TRBJ1-2	CASSLGTGPNYGYTF	TGTGCCAGCAGCCTAGGGACAGGGCCCAACTATGGCTACACCTTC
TRBV6-1	17	.	.	TRBJ2-7	CASSEAGGGTDFYEQYF	TGTGCCAGCAGTGAAGCGGGTGGGGGAACTGACTTCTACGAGCAGTACTTC
TRBV19	13	.	.	TRBJ2-1	CASSISFSSEQFF	TGTGCCAGTAGTATTTCGTTTTCGTCTGAGCAGTTCTTC
TRBV9	15	.	.	TRBJ1-1	CASSVVGQVNTEAFF	TGTGCCAGCAGCGTAGTGGGGCAGGTCAACACTGAAGCTTTCTTT
TRBV9	16	.	TRBD1	TRBJ2-2	CASSVSDRGRSGELFF	TGTGCCAGCAGCGTAAGTGACAGGGGGCGATCCGGGGAGCTGTTTTTT
TRBV3-1/TRBV3-2	18	.	.	TRBJ2-5	CASSLLPPRGGMGETQYF	TGTGCCAGCAGCCTTCTGCCCCCTCGAGGGGGAATGGGGGAGACCCAGTACTTC
TRBV6-5	14	.	.	TRBJ1-2	CASSYYREHYGYTF	TGTGCCAGCAGTTATTACAGGGAACACTATGGCTACACCTTC
TRBV4-3	14	.	.	TRBJ2-3	CASSQDLETDTQYF	TGCGCCAGCAGCCAAGATCTCGAGACAGATACGCAGTATTTT
TRBV28	14	.	.	TRBJ1-1	CASLNVFPSTEAFF	TGTGCCAGCTTAAACGTGTTCCCGAGCACTGAAGCTTTCTTT
TRBV6-5	14	.	.	TRBJ1-1	CASSTGAGDTEAFF	TGTGCCAGCAGCACAGGAGCCGGAGACACTGAAGCTTTCTTT
TRBV2	15	.	TRBD1	TRBJ2-1	CASSKTGLNYNEQFF	TGTGCCAGCAGTAAGACAGGGTTGAACTACAATGAGCAGTTCTTC
TRBV18	16	.	.	TRBJ1-1	CASSPGRREGVTEAFF	TGTGCCAGCTCACCAGGAAGGAGGGAAGGAGTCACTGAAGCTTTCTTT
TRBV29-1	16	.	TRBD2	TRBJ2-1	CSVVRLAGVSDNEQFF	TGCAGCGTTGTAAGGCTAGCGGGGGTAAGTGACAATGAGCAGTTCTTC
TRBV2	22	.	TRBD2	TRBJ2-5	CASSRPAGGAGDPDGVRETQYF	TGTGCCAGCAGTCGCCCGGCGGGGGGGGCGGGGGACCCTGACGGGGTTCGAGAGACCCAGTACTTC
TRBV13	13	.	TRBD1	TRBJ1-1	CASSSTGSTEAFF	TGTGCCAGCAGCTCGACAGGGAGCACTGAAGCTTTCTTT
TRBV6-6	17	.	.	TRBJ1-2	CASSRGATGRPLYGYTF	TGTGCCAGCAGTCGCGGCGCTACGGGCAGACCTCTCTATGGCTACACCTTC
TRBV5-4	16	.	TRBD1	TRBJ1-1	CASSARDRILNTEAFF	TGTGCCAGCAGCGCCCGGGACAGAATATTGAACACTGAAGCTTTCTTT
TRBV9	19	.	TRBD2	TRBJ2-1	CASSVMGTSGGADYNEQFF	TGTGCCAGCAGCGTAATGGGGACTAGCGGGGGGGCCGACTACAATGAGCAGTTCTTC
TRBV7-9	17	.	.	TRBJ1-2	CASSQGRTLGANYGYTF	TGTGCCAGCAGCCAAGGACGCACCTTGGGGGCTAACTATGGCTACACCTTC
TRBV21-1	15	.	.	TRBJ1-2	CASAGQVFSNYGYTF	TGTGCCAGCGCCGGACAGGTCTTTTCTAACTATGGCTACACCTTC
TRBV12-3/TRBV12-4	13	once	TRBD2	TRBJ2-7	CASSGTIGYEQYF	TGTGCCAGCAGCGGGACTATTGGCTACGAGCAGTACTTC
TRBV4-3	16	once	TRBD1	TRBJ2-2	CASSQGTKQGAGELFF	TGCGCCAGCAGCCAGGGAACTAAACAGGGGGCCGGGGAGCTGTTTTTT
TRBV5-1	16	.	TRBD2	TRBJ2-3	CASSLYRGGRSDTQYF	TGCGCCAGCAGCTTGTACCGCGGGGGGCGGTCAGATACGCAGTATTTT
TRBV6-5	15	once	TRBD1	TRBJ1-1	CASSPGTGGFIEAFF	TGTGCCAGCAGCCCGGGGACAGGGGGCTTCATTGAAGCTTTCTTT
TRBV28	13	.	.	TRBJ2-7	CASSPGGNYEQYF	TGTGCCAGCAGCCCCGGGGGCAACTACGAGCAGTACTTC
TRBV10-3	15	.	.	TRBJ1-2	CAISVGRAPNYGYTF	TGTGCCATCAGTGTCGGCAGAGCCCCTAACTATGGCTACACCTTC
TRBV2	16	.	.	TRBJ2-6	CASGESGFSGANVLTF	TGTGCCAGCGGAGAGTCAGGGTTCTCTGGGGCCAACGTCCTGACTTTC
TRBV18	15	.	TRBD1	TRBJ1-2	CASSPPTGADYGYTF	TGTGCCAGCTCACCACCGACAGGGGCCGACTATGGCTACACCTTC
TRBV7-9	15	.	.	TRBJ1-1	CASSPLDGLGTEAFF	TGTGCCAGCAGCCCTCTGGACGGACTAGGGACTGAAGCTTTCTTT
TRBV2	13	.	.	TRBJ1-4	CASSEALRGELFF	TGTGCCAGCAGTGAAGCGCTTCGGGGGGAACTGTTTTTT
TRBV4-3	13	once	.	TRBJ1-1	CASSQDPGTEAFF	TGCGCCAGCAGCCAAGATCCAGGTACTGAAGCTTTCTTT
TRBV4-2	19	.	TRBD2	TRBJ2-1	CASSQDSRGRTSGAREQFF	TGTGCCAGCAGCCAGGACTCTAGGGGGAGGACTAGCGGGGCACGGGAGCAGTTCTTC
TRBV27	16	.	TRBD1	TRBJ1-6	CASRLGQGELGSPLHF	TGTGCCAGCCGCCTGGGACAGGGGGAGTTGGGTTCACCCCTCCACTTT
TRBV7-9	12	.	.	TRBJ1-1	CASRGQNTEAFF	TGTGCCAGCAGGGGTCAGAACACTGAAGCTTTCTTT
TRBV10-3	13	.	.	TRBJ1-1	CAISGSLNTEAFF	TGTGCCATCAGTGGCTCGTTGAACACTGAAGCTTTCTTT
TRBV19	15	.	TRBD1	TRBJ1-5	CASSHPDRVGQPQHF	TGTGCCAGTAGTCACCCGGACAGGGTCGGTCAGCCCCAGCATTTT
TRBV9	13	.	.	TRBJ2-7	CASSVNRGGEQYF	TGTGCCAGCAGCGTAAACAGGGGGGGCGAGCAGTACTTC
TRBV4-2	15	.	.	TRBJ1-2	CASSQEETANYGYTF	TGTGCCAGCAGCCAAGAGGAGACAGCTAACTATGGCTACACCTTC
TRBV29-1	13	.	TRBD1	TRBJ1-1	CSVLNRGNTEAFF	TGCAGCGTACTAAACAGGGGAAACACTGAAGCTTTCTTT
TRBV12-3/TRBV12-4	12	.	.	TRBJ1-1	CASSSKTGEAFF	TGTGCCAGCAGTTCAAAGACAGGAGAAGCTTTCTTT
TRBV6-2/TRBV6-3	14	.	TRBD1	TRBJ1-4	CASNPTGRAEKLFF	TGTGCCAGCAACCCGACAGGGCGGGCTGAAAAACTGTTTTTT